These T cell receptor beta chains were read from a single sample in a study of lymphopenia after photon versus proton radiotherapy. Sequencing used immunoSEQ multiplex PCR; TCRdb keeps in-frame clones, though not all of them. Among some 40,000 clones listed, approximately 90% were seen once. The sample in question was peripheral blood, obtained from a patient treated with photon-based radiotherapy. The receptors shown here come from a man in his fifties or sixties with cholangiocarcinoma. The CDR3 runs from the conserved cysteine through the conserved F or W. The D gene is left open where the match is weak. The size entry is marked missing in some rows and otherwise reads once, few, many or a size class.

J gene	D gene	clone size	V gene	CDR3 DNA	CDR3 protein
TRBJ2-7	TRBD1	.	TRBV7-2	TGTGCCAGCAGCTCCGTGGGCCCGGGACAGGGGATCCCCTACGAGCAGTACTTC	CASSSVGPGQGIPYEQYF
TRBJ2-7	.	.	TRBV28	TGTGCCAGCAGTTTCGTTTATCGGGGGCGCGACGAGCAGTACTTC	CASSFVYRGRDEQYF
TRBJ2-2	.	once	TRBV5-1	TGCGCCAGCAGCTTGGGGGCTCTCTTGAACACCGGGGAGCTGTTTTTT	CASSLGALLNTGELFF
TRBJ1-4	.	once	TRBV6-5	TGTGCCAGCAGTTCACCAGGAGGTGGTGAAAAACTGTTTTTT	CASSSPGGGEKLFF
TRBJ2-7	TRBD1	once	TRBV2	TGTGCCAGCAGCGGAGAGGACAGGGTTTACGAGCAGTACTTC	CASSGEDRVYEQYF
TRBJ1-4	TRBD1	once	TRBV28	TGTGCCAGCGGGTGGGGACAGGAGGAAAAACTGTTTTTT	CASGWGQEEKLFF
TRBJ1-2	TRBD1	.	TRBV28	TGTGCCAGCAGTTTGACAGGGTATGGCTACACCTTC	CASSLTGYGYTF
TRBJ2-7	.	.	TRBV9	TGTGCCAGCAGCGTAGATCCAGGCCGGGGAGTCGAGCAGTACTTC	CASSVDPGRGVEQYF
TRBJ2-3	.	medium-sized	TRBV15	TGTGCCACCAGCAGAACCCGAGCTGGAGGGGGAGATACGCAGTATTTT	CATSRTRAGGGDTQYF
TRBJ2-7	TRBD1	.	TRBV7-6	TGTGCCAGCACCCAGGGGGCGGTGTACGAGCAGTACTTC	CASTQGAVYEQYF
TRBJ2-4	.	few	TRBV12-5	TGTGCTAGTGGTTTGGTACTTGGGGGAGCCAAAAACATTCAGTACTTC	CASGLVLGGAKNIQYF
TRBJ2-7	TRBD2	.	TRBV5-1	TGCGCCAGCAGCGGTATAGAAGCGGGAGACTACGAGCAGTACTTC	CASSGIEAGDYEQYF
TRBJ1-5	.	.	TRBV19	TGTGCCAGTAGTACCCTATTGGGGGTGAGACCCCAGCATTTT	CASSTLLGVRPQHF
TRBJ2-7	TRBD1	.	TRBV5-1	TGCGCCAGCAGCGACGGGACAGGGGGCTCCGAGCAGTACTTC	CASSDGTGGSEQYF
TRBJ2-2	.	.	TRBV2	TGTGCCGGTTCGGGTAGGCAGCACACCGGGGAGCTGTTTTTT	CAGSGRQHTGELFF
TRBJ2-7	.	.	TRBV6-6	TGTGCCAGCAGTTACTCAGGTTCGGAGCAGTACTTC	CASSYSGSEQYF
TRBJ1-6	.	.	TRBV4-1	TGCGCCAGCAGCACGAGCTCCTATAATTCACCCCTCCACTTT	CASSTSSYNSPLHF
TRBJ2-5	.	.	TRBV4-1	TGCGCCAGCAGCCAAGAGGAGGGGCGAGAGACCCAGTACTTC	CASSQEEGRETQYF
TRBJ1-6	.	.	TRBV18	TGTGCCAGCTCACCACCATGGGACCAAGGGTCACCCCTCCACTTT	CASSPPWDQGSPLHF
TRBJ2-1	.	.	TRBV7-8	TGTGCCAGCAGCTTAGGGACGGGATACAATGAGCAGTTCTTC	CASSLGTGYNEQFF
TRBJ2-5	.	.	TRBV5-5	TGTGCCAGCAGCTTAGGCCACTACACGGGAGAGACCCAGTACTTC	CASSLGHYTGETQYF
TRBJ2-6	.	.	TRBV5-5	TGTGCCAGCAGAATAGGGCAGGCCCTTTTCTCTGGGGCCAACGTCCTGACTTTC	CASRIGQALFSGANVLTF
TRBJ2-4	TRBD1	.	TRBV18	TGTGCCAGCTCGCCGGGACAGGGGAACATTCAGTACTTC	CASSPGQGNIQYF
TRBJ2-7	TRBD1	once	TRBV5-4	TGTGCCAGCAGCTTAACAGGGGCGTACGAGCAGTACTTC	CASSLTGAYEQYF
TRBJ2-7	.	.	TRBV11-2	TGTGCCAGCAGCTTAGGCCCGGGGGCGGGTGAGCAGTACTTC	CASSLGPGAGEQYF
TRBJ2-7	.	.	TRBV28	TGTGCCAGCACCCCCCCCTATGGCGACTTTAGCTCCTACGAGCAGTACTTC	CASTPPYGDFSSYEQYF
TRBJ1-1	.	.	TRBV20-1	TGCAGTGCTAGAGGGGGGGCTGCAGCTTTCTTT	CSARGGAAAFF
TRBJ2-1	TRBD2	.	TRBV5-1	TGCGCCAGCGGGGACTACGGGGAGGGTGAGCAGTTCTTC	CASGDYGEGEQFF
TRBJ2-7	TRBD1	.	TRBV7-9	TGTGCCAGCAGCTCACCAGGGGGCGAGCAGTACTTC	CASSSPGGEQYF
TRBJ1-1	.	once	TRBV7-9	TGTGCCAGCAGCTTAGTTCGGATAAACACTGAAGCTTTCTTT	CASSLVRINTEAFF
TRBJ2-5	TRBD2	.	TRBV5-1	TGCGCCAGCAGCTCGGGACTAGCGGGAGTTGGAGAGACCCAGTACTTC	CASSSGLAGVGETQYF
TRBJ1-1	TRBD1	.	TRBV6-1	TGTGCCGTCAAGGGACAGCCGCCCACTGAAGCTTTCTTT	CAVKGQPPTEAFF
TRBJ2-3	.	few	TRBV27	TGTGCCACCCGCTCAGGGGTTAAAATCACAGATACGCAGTATTTT	CATRSGVKITDTQYF
TRBJ2-2	.	.	TRBV6-6	TGTGCCAGCAGTTACCGAACCCACACCGGGGAGCTGTTTTTT	CASSYRTHTGELFF
TRBJ2-3	TRBD1	.	TRBV19	TGTGCCAGTAGTCTCTCCTCCGGGACAGGGGGTACAGATACGCAGTATTTT	CASSLSSGTGGTDTQYF
TRBJ1-2	.	few	TRBV16	TGTGCCAGCAGCCAATCGCTCGATTATGGCTACACCTTC	CASSQSLDYGYTF
TRBJ1-1	.	.	TRBV7-8	TGTGCCAGCAGCTCCCTTAGGGGGACTGAAGCTTTCTTT	CASSSLRGTEAFF